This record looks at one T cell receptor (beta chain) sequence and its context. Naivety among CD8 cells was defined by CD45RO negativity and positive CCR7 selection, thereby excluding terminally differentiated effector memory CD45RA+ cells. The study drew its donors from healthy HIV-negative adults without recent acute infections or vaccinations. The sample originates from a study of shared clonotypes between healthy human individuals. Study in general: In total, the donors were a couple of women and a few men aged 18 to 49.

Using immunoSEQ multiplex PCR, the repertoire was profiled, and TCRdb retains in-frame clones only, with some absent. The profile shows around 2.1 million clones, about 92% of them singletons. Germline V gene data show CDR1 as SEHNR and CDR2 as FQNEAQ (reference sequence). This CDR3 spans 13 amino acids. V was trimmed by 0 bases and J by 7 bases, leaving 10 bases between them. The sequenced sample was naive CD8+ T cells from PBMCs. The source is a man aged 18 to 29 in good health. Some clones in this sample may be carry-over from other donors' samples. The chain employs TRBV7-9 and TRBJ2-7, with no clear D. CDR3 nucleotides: TGTGCCAGCAGCTTAGCTATGTCATGGGAGCAGTACTTC. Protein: CASSLAMSWEQYF. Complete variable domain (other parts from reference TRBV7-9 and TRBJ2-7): DTGVSQNPRHKITKRGQNVTFRCDPISEHNRLYWYRQTLGQGPEFLTYFQNEAQLEKSRLLSDRFSAERPKGSFSTLEIQRTEQGDSAMYLCASSLAMSWEQYFGPGTRLTVT.